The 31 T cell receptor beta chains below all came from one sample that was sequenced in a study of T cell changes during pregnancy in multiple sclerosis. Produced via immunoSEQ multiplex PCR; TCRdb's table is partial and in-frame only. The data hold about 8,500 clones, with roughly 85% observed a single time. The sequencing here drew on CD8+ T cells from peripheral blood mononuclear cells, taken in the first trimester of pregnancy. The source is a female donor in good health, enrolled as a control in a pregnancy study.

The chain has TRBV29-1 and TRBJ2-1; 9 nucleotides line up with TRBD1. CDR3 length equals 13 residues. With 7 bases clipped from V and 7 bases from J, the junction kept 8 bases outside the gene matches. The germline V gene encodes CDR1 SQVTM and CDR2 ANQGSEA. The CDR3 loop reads CSERQGDGNEQFF. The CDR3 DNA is TGCAGCGAGCGACAGGGGGACGGGAATGAGCAGTTCTTC.

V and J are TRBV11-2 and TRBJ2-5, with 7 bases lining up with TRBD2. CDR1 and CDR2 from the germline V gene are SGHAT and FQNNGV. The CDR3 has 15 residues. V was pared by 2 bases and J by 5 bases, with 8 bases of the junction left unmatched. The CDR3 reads CASSLRTSSRETQYF. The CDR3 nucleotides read TGTGCCAGCAGCTTAAGGACTAGTAGTCGGGAGACCCAGTACTTC.

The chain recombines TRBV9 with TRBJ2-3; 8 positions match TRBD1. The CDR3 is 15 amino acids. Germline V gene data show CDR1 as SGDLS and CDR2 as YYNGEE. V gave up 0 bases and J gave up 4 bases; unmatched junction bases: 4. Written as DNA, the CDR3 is TGTGCCAGCAGCGTAGGGACAGGGCTGGCAGATACGCAGTATTTT. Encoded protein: CASSVGTGLADTQYF. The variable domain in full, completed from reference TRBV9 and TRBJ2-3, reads DSGVTQTPKHLITATGQRVTLRCSPRSGDLSVYWYQQSLDQGLQFLIQYYNGEERAKGNILERFSAQQFPDLHSELNLSSLELGDSALYFCASSVGTGLADTQYFGPGTRLTVL.

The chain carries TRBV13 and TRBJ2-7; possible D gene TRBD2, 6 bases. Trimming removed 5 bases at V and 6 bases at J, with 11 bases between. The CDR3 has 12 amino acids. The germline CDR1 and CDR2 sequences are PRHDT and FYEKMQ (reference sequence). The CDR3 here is CASSLGGSEQYF. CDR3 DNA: TGTGCCAGCAGCCTTGGGGGGTCCGAGCAGTACTTC.

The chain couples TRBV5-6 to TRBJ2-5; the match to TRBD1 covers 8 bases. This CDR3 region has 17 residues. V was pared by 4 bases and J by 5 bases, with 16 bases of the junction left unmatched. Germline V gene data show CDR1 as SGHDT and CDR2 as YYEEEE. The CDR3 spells CASSPRSAGGFGETQYF. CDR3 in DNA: TGTGCCAGCAGCCCCCGATCTGCAGGGGGCTTCGGGGAGACCCAGTACTTC.

This CDR3 reads CASSERPLAGPYNEQFF. The CDR3 bases are TGTGCCAGCAGTGAACGCCCCCTAGCGGGACCATACAATGAGCAGTTCTTC. The J gene is TRBJ2-1, the V gene TRBV2; 9 bases are shared with TRBD2. Germline V gene lookup returns CDR1 SNHLY and CDR2 FYNNEI. CDR3 length: 17 amino acids. V lost 2 bases, J lost 4 bases, and 9 bases stayed unmatched.

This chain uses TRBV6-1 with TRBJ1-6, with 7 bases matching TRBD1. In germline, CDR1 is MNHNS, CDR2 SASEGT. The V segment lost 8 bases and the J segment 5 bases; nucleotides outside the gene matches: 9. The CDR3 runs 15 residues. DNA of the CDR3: TGTGCCAGCGACACGACAGGGTCTGATAATTCACCCCTCCACTTT. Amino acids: CASDTTGSDNSPLHF.

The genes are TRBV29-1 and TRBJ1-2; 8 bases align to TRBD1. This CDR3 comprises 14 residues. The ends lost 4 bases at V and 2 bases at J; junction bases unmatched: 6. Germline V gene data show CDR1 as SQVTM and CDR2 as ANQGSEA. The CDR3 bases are TGCAGCGTTGGACCCGGACAGGGCAACTATGGCTACACCTTC. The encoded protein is CSVGPGQGNYGYTF.

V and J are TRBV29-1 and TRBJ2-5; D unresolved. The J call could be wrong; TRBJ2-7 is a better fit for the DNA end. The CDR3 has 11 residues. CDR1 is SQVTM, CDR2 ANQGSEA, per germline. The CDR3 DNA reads TGCAGCGTTGGTGTTAGCTACGAGCAGTACTTC. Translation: CSVGVSYEQYF.

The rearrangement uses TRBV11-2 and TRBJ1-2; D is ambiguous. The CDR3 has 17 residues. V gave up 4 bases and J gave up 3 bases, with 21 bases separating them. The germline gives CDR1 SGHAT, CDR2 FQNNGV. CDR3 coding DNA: TGTGCCAGCAGCTCCCCCACCGACTATAATTTCCACTATGGCTACACCTTC. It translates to CASSSPTDYNFHYGYTF.

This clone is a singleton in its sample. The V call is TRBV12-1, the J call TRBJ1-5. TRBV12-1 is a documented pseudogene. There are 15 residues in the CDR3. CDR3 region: CASSFREASNQPQHF. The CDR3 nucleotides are TGTGCCAGCAGCTTTAGGGAGGCGAGCAATCAGCCCCAGCATTTT.

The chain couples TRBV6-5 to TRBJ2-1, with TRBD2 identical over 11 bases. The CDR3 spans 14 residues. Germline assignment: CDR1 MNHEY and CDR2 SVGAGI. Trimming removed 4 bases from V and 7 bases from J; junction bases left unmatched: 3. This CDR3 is CASSSSGRTNEQFF. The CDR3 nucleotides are TGTGCCAGCAGTTCTAGCGGGAGGACGAATGAGCAGTTCTTC.

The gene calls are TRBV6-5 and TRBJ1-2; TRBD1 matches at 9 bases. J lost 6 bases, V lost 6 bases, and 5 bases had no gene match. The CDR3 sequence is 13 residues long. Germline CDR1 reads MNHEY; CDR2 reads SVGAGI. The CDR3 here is CASRIGTGHGYTF. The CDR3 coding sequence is TGTGCCAGCAGAATCGGGACAGGGCATGGCTACACCTTC.

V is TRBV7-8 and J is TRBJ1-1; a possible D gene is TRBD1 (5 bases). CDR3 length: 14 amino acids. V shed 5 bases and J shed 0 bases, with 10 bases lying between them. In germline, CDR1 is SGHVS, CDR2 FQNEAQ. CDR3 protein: CASSAGILNTEAFF. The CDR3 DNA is TGTGCCAGCAGCGCAGGGATCCTGAACACTGAAGCTTTCTTT.

The CDR3 region is CSAVAAGYTDTQYF. In nucleotides, the CDR3 is TGCAGCGCCGTAGCGGCCGGCTACACAGATACGCAGTATTTT. The rearrangement links TRBV29-1 to TRBJ2-3; D possibly corresponds to TRBD2 (6 bases). V dropped 7 bases and J dropped 2 bases, with 16 bases sitting between them. CDR1 is SQVTM, CDR2 ANQGSEA, per germline. CDR3 length: 14 residues.

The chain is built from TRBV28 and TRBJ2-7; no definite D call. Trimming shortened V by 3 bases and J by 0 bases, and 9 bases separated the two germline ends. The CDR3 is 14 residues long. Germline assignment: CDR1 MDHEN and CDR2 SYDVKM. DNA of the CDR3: TGTGCCAGCAGTTTTCGCGGATACTCCTACGAGCAGTACTTC. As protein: CASSFRGYSYEQYF.

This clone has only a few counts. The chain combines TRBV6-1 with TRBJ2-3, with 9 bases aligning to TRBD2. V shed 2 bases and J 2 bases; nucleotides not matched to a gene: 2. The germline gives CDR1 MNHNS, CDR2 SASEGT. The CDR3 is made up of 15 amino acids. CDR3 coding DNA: TGTGCCAGCAGTGAATTAGCGGGAGCCACAGATACGCAGTATTTT. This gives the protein CASSELAGATDTQYF.

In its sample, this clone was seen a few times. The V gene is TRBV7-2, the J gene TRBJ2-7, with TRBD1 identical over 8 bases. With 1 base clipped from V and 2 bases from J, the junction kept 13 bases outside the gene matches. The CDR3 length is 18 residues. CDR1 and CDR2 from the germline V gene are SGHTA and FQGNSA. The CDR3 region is CASSLVFYPDRDPYEQYF. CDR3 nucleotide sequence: TGTGCCAGCAGCTTAGTATTCTACCCGGACAGGGACCCCTACGAGCAGTACTTC.

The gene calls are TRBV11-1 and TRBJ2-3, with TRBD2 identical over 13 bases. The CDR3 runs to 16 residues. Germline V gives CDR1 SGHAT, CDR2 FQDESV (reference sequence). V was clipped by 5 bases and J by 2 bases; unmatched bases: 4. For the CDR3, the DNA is TGTGCCAGCAGCCCGGGACTAGCGGGACACACAGATACGCAGTATTTT. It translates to CASSPGLAGHTDTQYF.

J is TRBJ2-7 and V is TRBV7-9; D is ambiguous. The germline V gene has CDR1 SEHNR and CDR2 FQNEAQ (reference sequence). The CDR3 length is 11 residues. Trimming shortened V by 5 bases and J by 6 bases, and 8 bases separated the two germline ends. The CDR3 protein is CASSPAAEQYF. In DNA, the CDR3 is TGTGCCAGCAGCCCCGCGGCCGAGCAGTACTTC.

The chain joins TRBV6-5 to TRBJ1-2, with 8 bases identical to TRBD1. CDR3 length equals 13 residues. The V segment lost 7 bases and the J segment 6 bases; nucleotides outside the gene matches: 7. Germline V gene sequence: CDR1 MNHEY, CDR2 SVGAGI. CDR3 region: CASTTGQVNGYTF. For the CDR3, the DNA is TGTGCCAGCACGACGGGACAGGTTAATGGCTACACCTTC.

Here the CDR3 reads CASSFRGGQRDTQYF. In nucleotides, the CDR3 is TGTGCCAGCAGCTTTCGGGGGGGACAGAGGGATACGCAGTATTTT. The chain is built from TRBV11-2 and TRBJ2-3, with D tentatively TRBD2 (8 bases). The CDR3 covers 15 residues. Germline CDR1 SGHAT, CDR2 FQNNGV. Trimming stripped 3 bases from V and 6 bases from J, with 16 bases between.

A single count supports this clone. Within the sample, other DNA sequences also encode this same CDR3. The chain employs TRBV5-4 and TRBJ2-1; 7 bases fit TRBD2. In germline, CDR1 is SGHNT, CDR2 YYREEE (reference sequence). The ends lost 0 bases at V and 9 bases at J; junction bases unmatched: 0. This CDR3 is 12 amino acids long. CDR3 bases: TGTGCCAGCAGCTTGGGGGGGGGTGAGCAGTTCTTC. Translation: CASSLGGGEQFF.

The CDR3 nucleotides are TGTGCCAGCAGCCAGGGGAACAATGAGCAGTTCTTC. Its protein is CASSQGNNEQFF. The chain uses TRBV27 and TRBJ2-1; D is possibly TRBD1 (6 bases). This CDR3 is 12 amino acids long. Per the germline V gene, CDR1 is MNHEY and CDR2 is SMNVEV (reference sequence). V was cut by 6 bases and J by 5 bases, with 8 bases left in between.

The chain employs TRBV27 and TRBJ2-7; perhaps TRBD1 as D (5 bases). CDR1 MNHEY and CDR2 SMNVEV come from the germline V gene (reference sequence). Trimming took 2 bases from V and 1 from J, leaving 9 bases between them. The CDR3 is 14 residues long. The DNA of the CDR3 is TGTGCCAGCAGTTTAAATCCAGGGTCCTACGAGCAGTACTTC. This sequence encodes CASSLNPGSYEQYF.

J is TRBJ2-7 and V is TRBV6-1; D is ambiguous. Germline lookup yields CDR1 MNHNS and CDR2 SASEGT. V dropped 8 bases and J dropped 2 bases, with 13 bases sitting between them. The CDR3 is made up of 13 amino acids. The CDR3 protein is CASGSTLAYEQYF. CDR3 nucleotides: TGTGCCAGCGGTTCGACATTAGCCTACGAGCAGTACTTC.

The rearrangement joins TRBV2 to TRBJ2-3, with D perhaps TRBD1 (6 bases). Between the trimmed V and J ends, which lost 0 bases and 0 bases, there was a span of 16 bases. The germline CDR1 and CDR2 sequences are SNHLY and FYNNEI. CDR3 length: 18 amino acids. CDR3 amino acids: CASSEALQGRVSTDTQYF. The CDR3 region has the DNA TGTGCCAGCAGTGAAGCCCTACAGGGAAGGGTGAGCACAGATACGCAGTATTTT.

CDR3 sequence: CASRPPADYNEQFF. CDR3 sequence (DNA): TGTGCCAGTAGGCCCCCAGCGGACTACAATGAGCAGTTCTTC. The chain carries TRBV19 and TRBJ2-1; maybe TRBD2 (5 bases). CDR3 length equals 14 residues. Trimming removed 6 bases at V and 3 bases at J, with 12 bases between. Germline loops: CDR1 LNHDA, CDR2 SQIVND (reference sequence).

CDR3 bases: TGTGCCAGTCAATCCGGGACAGGGGGCTACGAGCAGTACTTC. Translation: CASQSGTGGYEQYF. The chain couples TRBV19 to TRBJ2-7; TRBD1 matches at 11 bases. Germline CDR1 LNHDA, CDR2 SQIVND (reference sequence). The CDR3 covers 14 residues. V trimming: 8 bases; J trimming: 3 bases; junction bases outside the gene matches: 6.

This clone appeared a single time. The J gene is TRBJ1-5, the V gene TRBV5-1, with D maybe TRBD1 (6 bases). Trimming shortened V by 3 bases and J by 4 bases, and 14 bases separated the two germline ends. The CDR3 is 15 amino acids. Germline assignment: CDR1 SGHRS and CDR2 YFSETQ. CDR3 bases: TGCGCCAGCAGCTGGACGGACAGCCTGAATCAGCCCCAGCATTTT. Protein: CASSWTDSLNQPQHF.

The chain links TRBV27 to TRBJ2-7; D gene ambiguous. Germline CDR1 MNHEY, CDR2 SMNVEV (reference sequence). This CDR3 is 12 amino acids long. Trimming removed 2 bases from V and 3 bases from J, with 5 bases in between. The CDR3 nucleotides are TGTGCCAGCAGTTTAGCCGGCTACGAGCAGTACTTC. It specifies CASSLAGYEQYF.